This section outlines one T cell receptor (beta chain) sequence together with its context. As yet, its antigen is unknown. The study ran its PCR with 60 Vbeta and 13 Jbeta primers. Using immunoSEQ multiplex PCR, the repertoire was profiled, and TCRdb retains in-frame clones only, with some absent. The data show about 88,000 clones, around 90% seen once. The record originates from a study of cytomegalovirus exposure and HLA in healthy donors. Study observations and caveats: Using the classifier, cytomegalovirus status was reportedly diagnosed with high specificity and sensitivity. Later analysis identified a missense DCLRE1C variant that was linked to TCR beta V- and J-gene trimming.

Likely unrecorded immune exposures existed in these nominally healthy donors. The CDR3 sequence is 15 residues long. Germline-derived CDR1 and CDR2 are MDHEN and SYDVKM. Germline trimming cut 3 bases from V and 8 bases from J; bases unmatched to any gene: 8. V and J are TRBV28 and TRBJ1-4; 8 nucleotides agree with TRBD1. Material for sequencing was PBMCs. The origin of this receptor is a man between 18 and 29 years old in good health and CMV-seronegative. The CDR3: CASSLFGTGNEKLFF. The CDR3 nucleotides are TGTGCCAGCAGTTTGTTTGGGACAGGAAACGAAAAACTGTTTTTT.